The next 15 T cell receptor beta chains were all read from a single sample in a study of cytomegalovirus exposure and HLA in healthy donors. The primer mix had 60 Vbeta and 13 Jbeta primers. The method was immunoSEQ multiplex PCR; TCRdb's version includes in-frame clones alone and lacks a portion of them. The top ten hold around 1.2% of the sample, which has approximately 130,000 clones, around 73% seen once. Material: PBMCs. All receptors derive from a man over 45 in good health and CMV-seronegative.

The V call is TRBV5-1, the J call TRBJ2-7; 11 bases align to TRBD2. Trimming cost V 5 bases and J 2 bases; bases outside gene matches: 6. In germline, CDR1 is SGHRS, CDR2 YFSETQ. The CDR3 length is 15 residues. The CDR3: CASSSLAGATYEQYF. The CDR3 nucleotides are TGCGCCAGCAGTTCACTAGCGGGAGCGACCTACGAGCAGTACTTC.

The chain employs TRBV6-6 and TRBJ2-3, with 11 positions matching TRBD2. The CDR3 has 14 amino acids. V lost 11 bases and J lost 6; bases outside the gene matches: 10. Germline V gene data show CDR1 as MNHNY and CDR2 as SVGAGI (reference sequence). The CDR3 region is CALSSSGRWDTQYF. In DNA, the CDR3 is TGTGCCTTATCATCTAGCGGGAGGTGGGATACGCAGTATTTT.

This clone was recorded once. The chain combines TRBV29-1 with TRBJ1-1; tentative D call: TRBD1 (5 bases). Trimming pared 6 bases from V and 2 bases from J, leaving 19 bases between. Germline V gene sequence: CDR1 SQVTM, CDR2 ANQGSEA. This CDR3 contains 15 residues. The CDR3 reads CSVRGTRGKNTEAFF. Here the CDR3 DNA reads TGCAGCGTCCGGGGCACGCGGGGGAAAAACACTGAAGCTTTCTTT. Full variable domain (rest looked up from reference TRBV29-1 and TRBJ1-1): SAVISQKPSRDICQRGTSLTIQCQVDSQVTMMFWYRQQPGQSLTLIATANQGSEATYESGFVIDKFPISRPNLTFSTLTVSNMSPEDSSIYLCSVRGTRGKNTEAFFGQGTRLTVV.

This clone was seen once. The CDR3 region is CASSKQGPYEQYF. Written as DNA, the CDR3 is TGTGCCAGCAGCAAACAGGGCCCCTACGAGCAGTACTTC. The genes are TRBV6-1 and TRBJ2-5; D may be TRBD1 (6 bases). Judging by the DNA end, TRBJ2-7 fits better; the J call may be wrong. The CDR3 extends over 13 amino acids. Looked up from germline, CDR1 is MNHNS and CDR2 is SASEGT.

The chain uses TRBV5-1 and TRBJ2-2; TRBD1 is a possible D gene (5 bases). CDR3 length: 15 residues. Germline loops: CDR1 SGHRS, CDR2 YFSETQ. The V end was cut by 0 bases, the J end by 7 bases, with 13 bases between. The chain's CDR3 is CASSLEQGARGELFF. CDR3 DNA: TGCGCCAGCAGCTTGGAACAAGGGGCCCGCGGGGAGCTGTTTTTT.

The chain employs TRBV9 and TRBJ2-1; 7 bases align to TRBD2. There are 14 residues in the CDR3. CDR1 is SGDLS and CDR2 is YYNGEE in the germline V gene. V dropped 3 bases and J dropped 7; count of bases not matched to a gene: 7. The chain's CDR3 is CASSAGLTGNEQFF. The CDR3 DNA sequence: TGTGCCAGCAGCGCGGGACTAACAGGTAATGAGCAGTTCTTC.

CDR3 DNA: TGTGCCAGCAGCCCCCGATCGGGACAGTTCAATGAAAAACTGTTTTTT. Amino acid sequence: CASSPRSGQFNEKLFF. V gene TRBV21-1 combines with J gene TRBJ1-4; TRBD1, the D gene given by the table, was not confirmed from the DNA. TRBV21-1 is a recognized pseudogene. The CDR3 length is 16 residues.

The sample holds a few counts of this clone. The rearrangement links TRBV10-3 to TRBJ1-2; 8 nucleotides align to TRBD1. V was clipped by 1 base and J by 8 bases; unmatched bases: 9. Germline CDR1 is ENHRY and CDR2 is SYGVKD. This CDR3 has 15 residues. In DNA form, the CDR3 reads TGTGCCATCAGTGAGTTCGACAGGGGATCGGACGGCTACACCTTC. As protein: CAISEFDRGSDGYTF.

The CDR3 sequence is CASSERQGTLQETQYF. The CDR3 coding sequence is TGTGCCAGTAGTGAAAGACAGGGTACCCTCCAAGAGACCCAGTACTTC. The V call is TRBV19, the J call TRBJ2-5; 7 nucleotides line up with TRBD1. Unmatched junction bases numbered 10, after V lost 5 bases and J lost 1 base. Germline loops: CDR1 LNHDA, CDR2 SQIVND (reference sequence). This CDR3 spans 16 amino acids.

This clone was seen only a few times. The chain recombines TRBV7-9 with TRBJ2-5; 7 bases match TRBD1. J was trimmed by 5 bases and V by 7 bases; bases with no gene match: 10. This CDR3 region has 14 residues. Germline CDR1 reads SEHNR; CDR2 reads FQNEAQ (reference sequence). The CDR3 is CASNRQGMRETQYF. In DNA form, the CDR3 reads TGTGCCAGCAACCGACAGGGTATGAGGGAGACCCAGTACTTC. Filled out from reference TRBV7-9 and TRBJ2-5, the complete variable domain reads DTGVSQNPRHKITKRGQNVTFRCDPISEHNRLYWYRQTLGQGPEFLTYFQNEAQLEKSRLLSDRFSAERPKGSFSTLEIQRTEQGDSAMYLCASNRQGMRETQYFGPGTRLLVL.

V usage is TRBV7-8 and J usage is TRBJ2-7, with unresolved D. V was trimmed by 5 bases and J by 6 bases, leaving 11 bases between them. Germline V gene lookup returns CDR1 SGHVS and CDR2 FQNEAQ. The CDR3 totals 12 residues. The CDR3 region is CASSPVPSEQYF. The DNA of the CDR3 is TGTGCCAGCAGCCCGGTACCCTCCGAGCAGTACTTC.

There are a few counts of this clone. The rearrangement links TRBV2 to TRBJ1-5; 7 bases match TRBD1. V trimming: 6 bases; J trimming: 3 bases; junction bases outside the gene matches: 5. Germline assignment: CDR1 SNHLY and CDR2 FYNNEI. The CDR3 covers 14 residues. The CDR3 region has the DNA TGTGCCAGCAGGCCTCAGGGGGACAATCAGCCCCAGCATTTT. Residues: CASRPQGDNQPQHF. The complete variable domain, with remaining parts taken from reference TRBV2 and TRBJ1-5, reads EPEVTQTPSHQVTQMGQEVILRCVPISNHLYFYWYRQILGQKVEFLVSFYNNEISEKSEIFDDQFSVERPDGSNFTLKIRSTKLEDSAMYFCASRPQGDNQPQHFGDGTRLSIL.

The chain joins TRBV18 to TRBJ2-1; D call uncertain. CDR3 length equals 15 residues. Deletions cut 3 bases from V and 5 bases from J, with 14 bases between. Germline values: CDR1 KGHSH, CDR2 LQKENI. For the CDR3, the DNA is TGTGCCAGCTCACCTAGGAGTGGGTCCGACAATGAGCAGTTCTTC. This gives the protein CASSPRSGSDNEQFF. The whole variable domain, remainder taken from reference TRBV18 and TRBJ2-1, is NAGVMQNPRHLVRRRGQEARLRCSPMKGHSHVYWYRQLPEEGLKFMVYLQKENIIDESGMPKERFSAEFPKEGPSILRIQQVVRGDSAAYFCASSPRSGSDNEQFFGPGTRLTVL.

In the case of this clone: The sample has other DNA sequences that encode this CDR3 too. The chain recombines TRBV28 with TRBJ2-2; 8 nucleotides agree with TRBD1. Trimming removed 6 bases from V and 7 bases from J; junction bases left unmatched: 4. Germline V CDR1 and CDR2: MDHEN, SYDVKM. The length of the CDR3 is 13 residues. In DNA, the CDR3 is TGTGCCAGCAGGTCAGGGGGCGGCGGGGAGCTGTTTTTT. This sequence encodes CASRSGGGGELFF.

This chain uses TRBV7-3 with TRBJ2-2; tentatively, D is TRBD1 (5 bases). Germline CDR1 reads SGHTA; CDR2 reads FQGTGA. This CDR3 spans 16 amino acids. Deletions cut 0 bases from V and 4 bases from J, with 12 bases between. The CDR3 DNA reads TGTGCCAGCAGCTTAACGCCCCAGGGAAGCACCGGGGAGCTGTTTTTT. Amino acids: CASSLTPQGSTGELFF.